This T cell receptor (beta chain) is from a study of T cell responses to AZD1222 COVID-19 vaccine. CDR3 length: 16 residues. In germline, CDR1 is SGDLS, CDR2 YYNGEE. V was cut by 0 bases and J by 0 bases, with 9 bases left in between. Points from the study as a whole: The peak T cell response came first, and repertoires were sampled only after it.

Comments on this clone: Its target is not known.

This table comes from immunoSEQ multiplex PCR, and its TCRdb copy is limited to in-frame clones, with some not included. Here the sample spans around 130,000 clones, around 94% being singletons. The chain links TRBV9 to TRBJ2-2, with D uncertain. This TCR was recovered from an adult in good health. This material consisted of peripheral blood, taken on day 0 of AZD1222 vaccination. The CDR3 spells CASSVGRSANTGELFF. The CDR3 DNA follows: TGTGCCAGCAGCGTAGGGCGGTCCGCGAACACCGGGGAGCTGTTTTTT.